This is a list of T cell receptor beta chains from one sample in a study of T cells in tumors after PD-1 blockade. The protocol was immunoSEQ multiplex PCR, while the TCRdb copy is restricted to in-frame clones and leaves out a portion. This sample has about 4,900 clones, with 60% to 75% found just once. Sequencing used tumor tissue, obtained before anti-PD-1 treatment. These receptors were collected from a human donor with cutaneous squamous cell carcinoma. Both conserved end residues are part of each CDR3. D genes are given only for firm matches. Clone size is given for some rows only: seen once, a few or many times, or a class if the clone is expanded.

TRBV3-1/TRBV3-2	TRBJ2-7	11	.	.	TGTGCCAGCGGGGGCACCTACGAGCAGTACTTC	CASGGTYEQYF
TRBV10-3	TRBJ1-3	13	.	.	TGTGCCATCAGTGACAGGGCTGGAAACACCATATATTTT	CAISDRAGNTIYF
TRBV28	TRBJ1-2	17	.	.	TGTGCCAGCAGCCCGTCAACCCGGGGGGCCGATAGCTATGGCTACACCTTC	CASSPSTRGADSYGYTF
TRBV19	TRBJ2-1	14	.	TRBD1	TGTGCCAGTAGTACGGACAGGGGTGTCAATGAGCAGTTCTTC	CASSTDRGVNEQFF
TRBV5-1	TRBJ2-4	14	.	.	TGCGCCAGCAGCTCCTTGGGGGACAAAAACATTCAGTACTTC	CASSSLGDKNIQYF
TRBV6-5	TRBJ1-6	14	.	.	TGTGCCAGCAGTTACCGGGACGGGACAACACCCCTCCACTTT	CASSYRDGTTPLHF
TRBV4-1	TRBJ2-1	22	.	TRBD2	TGCGCCAGCAGCCAAGACCGGCTTAAGGGTCGGACTAGCGGGGGGGGCTACAATGAGCAGTTCTTC	CASSQDRLKGRTSGGGYNEQFF
TRBV2	TRBJ1-2	15	.	TRBD1	TGTGCCAGCATTCCACAGGGGGCCCCTAACTATGGCTACACCTTC	CASIPQGAPNYGYTF
TRBV5-1	TRBJ1-2	15	.	TRBD1	TGCGCCAGCAGCCGGGATACAGGGGAAAACTATGGCTACACCTTC	CASSRDTGENYGYTF
TRBV5-1	TRBJ2-1	14	.	TRBD1	TGCGCCAGCAGCTTGGGACAGGGGAACAATGAGCAGTTCTTC	CASSLGQGNNEQFF
TRBV5-1	TRBJ2-7	11	.	.	TGCGCCAGCAGCTCATCCTACGAGCAGTACTTC	CASSSSYEQYF
TRBV6-1	TRBJ2-1	16	.	TRBD2	TGTGCCAGCAATGAACCTAGCGGGGGCCACTACAATGAGCAGTTCTTC	CASNEPSGGHYNEQFF
TRBV24-1	TRBJ2-3	15	.	TRBD2	TGTGCCACCAGTGACCCAAGCGGGGCCACAGATACGCAGTATTTT	CATSDPSGATDTQYF
TRBV10-2	TRBJ1-2	15	.	.	TGCGCCAGCAGTGAGTTGCGGACAGCTAACTATGGCTACACCTTC	CASSELRTANYGYTF
TRBV7-9	TRBJ1-6	14	.	.	TGTGCCAGCAGCTTAGCGTCAAGCGGTTCACCCCTCCACTTT	CASSLASSGSPLHF
TRBV7-3	TRBJ2-5	15	.	.	TGTGCCAGCAGCCCCATGGGGGGTAATGTTGAGACCCAGTACTTC	CASSPMGGNVETQYF
TRBV30	TRBJ1-6	17	medium-sized	TRBD1	TGTGCCTGGAGTAACAGGGGATCGAGCTCCTATAATTCACCCCTCCACTTT	CAWSNRGSSSYNSPLHF
TRBV5-1	TRBJ2-7	14	.	.	TGCGCCAGCAGCTGGACGGCAACCTCCTACGAGCAGTACTTC	CASSWTATSYEQYF
TRBV5-1	TRBJ2-3	14	.	.	TGCGCCAGCAGCTTTGGACAGTACACAGATACGCAGTATTTT	CASSFGQYTDTQYF
TRBV5-1	TRBJ1-5	15	.	.	TGCGCCAGCAGCTTGGGGGAGACTAGCAATCAGCCCCAGCATTTT	CASSLGETSNQPQHF
TRBV19	TRBJ1-1	14	.	TRBD1	TGTGCCAGTAGTGCCGGGACAGTGAGGACTGAAGCTTTCTTT	CASSAGTVRTEAFF
TRBV28	TRBJ2-1	16	.	TRBD2	TGTGCCAGCAGTTCACTAAGCGGGGGCTCCTACAATGAGCAGTTCTTC	CASSSLSGGSYNEQFF
TRBV30	TRBJ2-6	14	.	.	TGTGCCTGGACCCGTAGCTCTGGGGCCAACGTCCTGACTTTC	CAWTRSSGANVLTF
TRBV24-1	TRBJ1-1	11	few	.	TGTGCCACCAGTAGAGGGACTGAAGCTTTCTTT	CATSRGTEAFF
TRBV9	TRBJ2-5	15	.	TRBD1	TGTGCCAGCAGCGTACAGGGGGCGAGGGCAGAGACCCAGTACTTC	CASSVQGARAETQYF
TRBV7-9	TRBJ2-7	15	medium-sized	TRBD1	TGTGCCAGCAGCTTAGGGACAGGATTTCAACGCGAGCAGTACTTC	CASSLGTGFQREQYF
TRBV5-6	TRBJ1-5	15	.	.	TGTGCCAGCAGCTGGGCGGGGGGCGACAATCAGCCCCAGCATTTT	CASSWAGGDNQPQHF
TRBV18	TRBJ1-5	13	.	.	TGTGCCAGCTCACCACGGGGCCTCCAGCCCCAGCATTTT	CASSPRGLQPQHF
TRBV28	TRBJ1-3	13	large	.	TGTGCCAGCGCTCAGAGCTCTGGAAACACCATATATTTT	CASAQSSGNTIYF
TRBV11-2	TRBJ2-7	12	.	.	TGTGCCAGCAGCTCCGACAGCTACGAGCAGTACTTC	CASSSDSYEQYF
TRBV6-5	TRBJ2-3	14	.	TRBD1	TGTGCCAGCAACACACAGGGGTTCGCAGATACGCAGTATTTT	CASNTQGFADTQYF
TRBV30	TRBJ1-4	15	.	.	TGTGCCTGGACAAGGGGGACAACAACTAATGAAAAACTGTTTTTT	CAWTRGTTTNEKLFF
TRBV6-6	TRBJ2-2	16	.	TRBD1	TGTGCCAGCAGTTACCCTCCGGGACAGAGCACCGGGGAGCTGTTTTTT	CASSYPPGQSTGELFF
TRBV7-2	TRBJ2-7	19	.	.	TGTGCCAGCAGCTTAGCTAATACGGACTTTCCCCCGCCCCTTTACGAGCAGTACTTC	CASSLANTDFPPPLYEQYF
TRBV5-4	TRBJ1-5	17	.	.	TGTGCCAGCAGCCCCGGGGAAGGGGCATATAGCAATCAGCCCCAGCATTTT	CASSPGEGAYSNQPQHF
TRBV4-1	TRBJ1-5	19	.	.	TGCGCCAGCAGCCAAGATGAAGCACAGGGCTACTATAGCAATCAGCCCCAGCATTTT	CASSQDEAQGYYSNQPQHF
TRBV12-3/TRBV12-4	TRBJ2-7	12	.	TRBD2	TGTGCCAGCAGCCCGGGGGGATACGAGCAGTACTTC	CASSPGGYEQYF
TRBV6-1	TRBJ1-3	14	once	.	TGTGCCAGCAGTGAAGGGGGTTCCGGAAACACCATATATTTT	CASSEGGSGNTIYF
TRBV7-2	TRBJ2-7	15	few	.	TGTGCCAGCAGCTTAGACCACACCCCGACCTACGAGCAGTACTTC	CASSLDHTPTYEQYF
TRBV4-1	TRBJ1-2	15	medium-sized	.	TGCGCCAGCAGCCAAGAGAGGGTCGGTGGGTATGGCTACACCTTC	CASSQERVGGYGYTF
TRBV5-1	TRBJ2-5	11	.	.	TGCGCCAGCAGCTTGGCCGTAAGCCAGTACTTC	CASSLAVSQYF
TRBV6-1	TRBJ1-6	14	once	.	TGTGCCGCAAAGGAGGGTTCCTATAATTCACCCCTCCACTTT	CAAKEGSYNSPLHF
TRBV4-1	TRBJ1-5	15	.	.	TGCGCCAGCAGCCAATCCCGGGACAACGGACAGCCCCAGCATTTT	CASSQSRDNGQPQHF
TRBV10-3	TRBJ1-5	14	.	.	TGTGCCATCAGTGCAGGGGACCGAGTGCAGCCCCAGCATTTT	CAISAGDRVQPQHF
TRBV28	TRBJ2-1	16	.	TRBD2	TGTGCCAGCAGTTTCTGGGTAGCGGGGGGGCCGAATGAGCAGTTCTTC	CASSFWVAGGPNEQFF
TRBV4-1	TRBJ2-7	14	.	TRBD1	TGCGCCAGCAGCAGCGACAGGGGAGAATACGAGCAGTACTTC	CASSSDRGEYEQYF
TRBV7-8	TRBJ2-5	16	.	TRBD1	TGTGCCAGCAGCCTGGGAGACAGGGCTTTCTGGGAGACCCAGTACTTC	CASSLGDRAFWETQYF
TRBV11-2	TRBJ2-3	14	.	.	TGTGCCAGCAGCTTAAACCATCCCACAGATACGCAGTATTTT	CASSLNHPTDTQYF
TRBV9	TRBJ2-3	15	.	TRBD2	TGTGCCAGCAGCGTGGGAGCGGGGAGCACAGATACGCAGTATTTT	CASSVGAGSTDTQYF